This T cell receptor (beta chain) was identified in a study of Graves' ophthalmopathy and Graves' hyperthyroidism. Findings and limits, study-wide: Blood also carried most expanded thyroid clonotypes exceeding 0.001 frequency.

RNA served as the template for amplifying TCR beta CDR3 regions. HTBI primers were used in a first-round RT-PCR, which preceded a second-round multiplex PCR. TCRdb used MiXCR to reprocess the multiplex PCR reads, holding one entry per CDR3 protein. The repertoire holds around 1.1 million distinct CDR3 sequences, with less than 45% as singletons. This CDR3 has 15 residues. Germline V lookup: CDR1 SGHVS, CDR2 FQNEAQ. Comments on this clonotype: Its antigen is as yet unknown. A junction boundary mismatches the germline segment, possibly from a read error.

The sample comprised peripheral blood or thyroid tissue (not recorded which). This chain uses TRBV7-8 with TRBJ2-2; D unresolved. The clonotype comes from an adult man with Graves' hyperthyroidism. CDR3 DNA: TGCGCCAGCAGCACCCAGACGGAGCCAACCGGGGAGCTGTTTTTT. Its protein is CASSTQTEPTGELFF. Looking up the rest from reference TRBV7-8 and TRBJ2-2 gives the full variable domain: GAGVSQSPRYKVAKRGQDVALRCDPISGHVSLFWYQQALGQGPEFLTYFQNEAQLDKSGLPSDRFFAERPEGSVSTLKIQRTQQEDSAVYLCASSTQTEPTGELFFGEGSRLTVL.